The 15 T cell receptor beta chains below come from one sample, sequenced in a study of blood T cell repertoires in COVID-19. Here immunoSEQ multiplex PCR was the method, and the copy in TCRdb shows in-frame clones only, minus some. The sample has about 170,000 clones, around 90% seen once; the top ten hold roughly 0.57%. Sequencing was carried out using peripheral blood. Receptors originate from a man aged 60-69 years with COVID-19, enrolled during active disease.

V usage is TRBV4-3 and J usage is TRBJ2-7; weak D call: TRBD2 (5 bases). V shed 3 bases and J shed 9 bases, with 21 bases lying between them. Germline CDR1 is LGHNA and CDR2 is YSLEER. This CDR3 contains 15 residues. CDR3 sequence (DNA): TGCGCCAGCAGCCAGACCTCAGCGGCCCTGGGTGGGCAGTACTTC. This sequence encodes CASSQTSAALGGQYF.

The CDR3 region has the DNA TGCGCCAGCTTGATGCCTTTGTTAGGCGGGAGGGCGGATACGCAGTATTTT. Translation gives CASLMPLLGGRADTQYF. The chain is built from TRBV10-1 and TRBJ2-3, with 9 bases fitting TRBD2. V trimming: 8 bases; J trimming: 6 bases; junction bases outside the gene matches: 18. Looked up from germline, CDR1 is WNHNN and CDR2 is SYGVQD (reference sequence). This CDR3 is built from 17 residues.

This chain joins TRBV5-5 and TRBJ2-3; 7 bases map to TRBD1. CDR1 and CDR2 from the germline V gene are SGHKS and YYEKEE (reference sequence). Trimming at V came to 4 bases and at J to 4 bases, leaving 6 bases not matched to a gene. The CDR3 length is 14 residues. This chain's CDR3 is CASSQRQGPDTQYF. CDR3 coding DNA: TGTGCCAGCAGCCAAAGACAGGGACCAGATACGCAGTATTTT. Full variable domain (missing parts from reference TRBV5-5 and TRBJ2-3): DAGVTQSPTHLIKTRGQQVTLRCSPISGHKSVSWYQQVLGQGPQFIFQYYEKEERGRGNFPDRFSARQFPNYSSELNVNALLLGDSALYLCASSQRQGPDTQYFGPGTRLTVL.

V usage is TRBV7-8 and J usage is TRBJ2-7; possible D gene TRBD2, 5 bases. There are 16 residues in the CDR3. Germline-derived CDR1 and CDR2 are SGHVS and FQNEAQ. Trimming left V 5 bases short and J 0 bases short, with 17 bases between. The CDR3 protein is CASSPGIGRSSYEQYF. In nucleotides, the CDR3 is TGTGCCAGCAGCCCCGGGATCGGCCGAAGCTCCTACGAGCAGTACTTC.

The chain joins TRBV2 to TRBJ1-1; D gene unclear. The CDR3 extends over 15 amino acids. In germline, CDR1 is SNHLY, CDR2 FYNNEI. V lost 6 bases to trimming and J lost 0 bases, with 14 bases between them. The CDR3, as DNA: TGTGCCAGCAGCCCTTGGCAGAATGTGAACACTGAAGCTTTCTTT. Translation gives CASSPWQNVNTEAFF. The full variable domain, its missing parts supplied by reference TRBV2 and TRBJ1-1, is EPEVTQTPSHQVTQMGQEVILRCVPISNHLYFYWYRQILGQKVEFLVSFYNNEISEKSEIFDDQFSVERPDGSNFTLKIRSTKLEDSAMYFCASSPWQNVNTEAFFGQGTRLTVV.

V is TRBV7-9 and J is TRBJ2-3; 7 bases are shared with TRBD1. Per the germline V gene, CDR1 is SEHNR and CDR2 is FQNEAQ (reference sequence). The CDR3 sequence is 16 residues long. J lost 1 base, V lost 3 bases, and 7 bases had no gene match. In DNA, the CDR3 is TGTGCCAGCAGCTTGGGAACCGGACAGGGCACAGATACGCAGTATTTT. Residues: CASSLGTGQGTDTQYF.

The chain employs TRBV19 and TRBJ1-2; D remains ambiguous. The CDR3 covers 14 residues. V lost 0 bases, J lost 8 bases, and 13 bases lay in between. The germline gives CDR1 LNHDA, CDR2 SQIVND (reference sequence). In DNA, the CDR3 is TGTGCCAGTAGTATAGACCCTGGCTTTCGAGGCTACACCTTC. This encodes CASSIDPGFRGYTF.

The V gene is TRBV6-5, the J gene TRBJ2-1; 14 bases align to TRBD2. Germline trimming cut 6 bases from V and 5 bases from J; bases unmatched to any gene: 3. The V gene's germline CDR1 is MNHEY and CDR2 SVGAGI. The CDR3 is 15 amino acids. The CDR3 sequence is CASSKTSGRDNEQFF. The CDR3 nucleotides are TGTGCCAGCAGCAAGACTAGCGGGAGGGACAATGAGCAGTTCTTC.

Only one count was recorded for this clone. V is TRBV12-5 and J is TRBJ2-5; D is possibly TRBD1 (5 bases). Germline CDR1 and CDR2: LGHNT and FRNRAP. V was clipped by 1 base and J by 2 bases, with 8 bases between them. The CDR3 has 14 amino acids. For the CDR3, the DNA is TGTGCTAGTGGTTTGGGACAGACACAAGAGACCCAGTACTTC. This encodes CASGLGQTQETQYF.

The chain recombines TRBV3-1 (or the pseudogene TRBV3-2) with TRBJ1-2; TRBD1 aligns across 8 bases. In germline, CDR1 is LGHDT, CDR2 YNNKEL (reference sequence). V lost 1 base, J lost 8 bases, and 9 bases stayed unmatched. This CDR3 spans 15 amino acids. CDR3 protein: CASSQVPQGAGGYTF. DNA for the CDR3: TGTGCCAGCAGCCAAGTACCGCAGGGGGCAGGGGGCTACACCTTC.

The chain combines TRBV30 with TRBJ1-4; 12 bases fit TRBD1. J lost 8 bases, V lost 2 bases, and 9 bases had no gene match. The CDR3 extends over 16 amino acids. CDR1 is GTSNPN, CDR2 SVGIG, per germline (reference sequence). As DNA, the CDR3 is TGTGCCTGGAGTACGGGACAGGGGGCTTCAGGGGAAAAACTGTTTTTT. Its protein product is CAWSTGQGASGEKLFF.

The rearrangement uses TRBV4-1 and TRBJ1-2; the D is unclear. CDR1 MGHRA and CDR2 YSYEKL come from the germline V gene. Trimming removed 0 bases from V and 8 bases from J, with 16 bases in between. This CDR3 is built from 15 residues. CDR3 sequence (DNA): TGCGCCAGCAGCCAAGATGTCGTGAGGGAGATGGGCTACACCTTC. Translated, it gives CASSQDVVREMGYTF.

This clone was observed once. The chain recombines TRBV6-5 with TRBJ2-7, with 8 bases matching TRBD1. Trimming at V came to 4 bases and at J to 4 bases, leaving 9 bases not matched to a gene. In germline, CDR1 is MNHEY, CDR2 SVGAGI. The CDR3 spans 15 residues. The CDR3 nucleotides read TGTGCCAGCAGTTCCCGGTTAGACAGGGGATACGAGCAGTACTTC. It yields the protein CASSSRLDRGYEQYF.

This clone came up once. Additional DNA sequences in this sample encode the identical CDR3. The CDR3 loop is CASSLGQMNTEAFF. The CDR3 DNA follows: TGTGCCAGCAGCTTGGGACAGATGAACACTGAAGCTTTCTTT. J is TRBJ1-1 and V is TRBV7-9, with TRBD1 matching over 7 bases. CDR1 SEHNR and CDR2 FQNEAQ come from the germline V gene (reference sequence). Trimming at V came to 3 bases and at J to 0 bases, leaving 1 base not matched to a gene. The length of the CDR3 is 14 residues. Full variable domain (outside the CDR3, taken from reference TRBV7-9 and TRBJ1-1): DTGVSQNPRHKITKRGQNVTFRCDPISEHNRLYWYRQTLGQGPEFLTYFQNEAQLEKSRLLSDRFSAERPKGSFSTLEIQRTEQGDSAMYLCASSLGQMNTEAFFGQGTRLTVV.

This clone was counted a few times. V is TRBV10-3 and J is TRBJ1-1; D is perhaps TRBD1 (6 bases). Germline loops: CDR1 ENHRY, CDR2 SYGVKD. The V and J ends lost 7 bases and 3 bases respectively, with 15 bases between them. The CDR3 runs to 14 residues. The CDR3 sequence: CAIMPGELDTEAFF. The CDR3 nucleotides are TGTGCCATCATGCCAGGGGAATTGGACACTGAAGCTTTCTTT.